This TCR beta chain came from a study of T-cell reconstitution after alpha-beta-depleted transplantation in children. This clonotype appeared a few times. During its preparation, the TCRbeta library received unique molecular identifiers. TCRdb reprocessed the PCR reads via MiXCR and lists one record per CDR3 protein. The sample lists around 400,000 distinct CDR3 sequences, roughly a tenth occurring once. The germline gives CDR1 ENHRY, CDR2 SYGVKD. V lost 6 bases, J lost 7 bases, and 10 bases lay in between. The CDR3 has 12 amino acids. The receptor was derived from a human donor who donated a stem cell graft to a child with acute myeloid leukemia. The chain carries TRBV10-3 and TRBJ1-5; TRBD1 might be the D (5 bases). The sequencing used PBMCs from the stem cell graft donor, collected from the stem cell graft. The CDR3 protein is CAISGGEQPQHF. Here the CDR3 DNA reads TGTGCCATCAGCGGGGGGGAGCAGCCCCAGCATTTT.